The present T cell receptor (beta chain) was sequenced within a study of blood T cell repertoires in COVID-19. Looking at the study overall: From T cells, B-cell-depleted T cells, or PBMCs came the material, which was cDNA or gDNA.

The V gene's germline CDR1 is SGHKS and CDR2 YYEKEE (reference sequence). Trimming took 4 bases from V and 4 from J; bases not matched to a gene: 7. This CDR3 has 15 amino acids. Per the original data handling: Estimates of nucleated cell counts were drawn from the amplification of reference gene primers. Data came from immunoSEQ multiplex PCR; TCRdb stores just in-frame clones and leaves some out. That table furnishes V, J and clone size, whereas the DNA furnished D and trimming. The table has some 260,000 clones, around 89% seen once. Sequencing was performed on peripheral blood. The TCR originated in a woman aged 40 to 55 who had recovered from COVID-19. The V and J genes are TRBV5-5 and TRBJ2-2, with TRBD2 matching over 7 bases. The CDR3: CASSPTGGSTGELFF. The CDR3 DNA reads as TGTGCCAGCAGCCCAACCGGGGGGTCCACCGGGGAGCTGTTTTTT.